The 15 T cell receptor beta chains below come from one sample, sequenced in a study of shared clonotypes between healthy human individuals. Repertoires were generated with immunoSEQ multiplex PCR, while TCRdb's copy carries only in-frame clones and drops some. The table records roughly 2.2 million clones, around 93% of them present only once. The sample comprised naive CD4+ T cells from PBMCs. Sample subset: CD45RA+ positively selected. The receptors shown here come from a man between 18 and 35 years old in good health. Some clones in this sample may be carry-over from other donors' samples.

V is TRBV6-1 and J is TRBJ2-2; TRBD1 matches 8 bases. The CDR3 contains 16 residues. The J segment lost 5 bases and the V segment lost 4 bases, leaving 9 bases of the junction unmatched. The V gene's germline CDR1 is MNHNS and CDR2 SASEGT. The CDR3 loop reads CASSGPGQASTGELFF. CDR3 nucleotides: TGTGCCAGCAGTGGGCCGGGACAGGCATCGACCGGGGAGCTGTTTTTT.

The chain combines TRBV28 with TRBJ1-1, with TRBD1 matching 7 bases. The CDR3 has 15 amino acids. Germline CDR1 is MDHEN and CDR2 is SYDVKM. V dropped 5 bases and J dropped 3; count of bases not matched to a gene: 9. The CDR3 sequence is CASSPPRGRYTEAFF. CDR3 DNA: TGTGCCAGCAGTCCCCCCAGGGGGAGGTACACTGAAGCTTTCTTT.

The rearrangement joins TRBV6-5 to TRBJ2-3, with 10 bases lining up with TRBD1. The CDR3 has 15 amino acids. With V trimmed by 4 bases and J by 1 base, 2 bases remained unmatched. Germline V lookup: CDR1 MNHEY, CDR2 SVGAGI. The CDR3 DNA reads TGTGCCAGCAGTTGGGGGACAGGGGGCACAGATACGCAGTATTTT. Translated: CASSWGTGGTDTQYF.

The J gene is TRBJ1-1, the V gene TRBV7-3; D uncertain. The V gene lost 1 base and the J gene lost 4 bases, with 22 bases spanning the gap. This CDR3 region has 18 residues. Looked up from germline, CDR1 is SGHTA and CDR2 is FQGTGA. The CDR3 here is CASSLNDPRNGWGTEAFF. The DNA of the CDR3 is TGTGCCAGCAGCTTAAATGACCCGCGGAATGGTTGGGGCACTGAAGCTTTCTTT.

The chain has TRBV7-9 and TRBJ2-6; perhaps D is TRBD1 or TRBD2 (6 bases each). The V gene lost 6 bases and the J gene lost 0 bases, with 12 bases spanning the gap. The CDR3 sequence is 16 residues long. The V gene's germline CDR1 is SEHNR and CDR2 FQNEAQ (reference sequence). Here the CDR3 reads CASSGGQGSGANVLTF. The CDR3 DNA sequence: TGTGCCAGCAGTGGGGGGCAGGGCTCTGGGGCCAACGTCCTGACTTTC.

The chain employs TRBV19 and TRBJ2-7; 8 bases fit TRBD2. The CDR3 is made up of 15 amino acids. With V trimmed by 5 bases and J by 4 bases, 10 bases remained unmatched. CDR1 is LNHDA and CDR2 is SQIVND in the germline V gene (reference sequence). The CDR3 coding sequence is TGTGCCAGTAGTGCGGGACTAGTAATTGGGTACGAGCAGTACTTC. Amino acid sequence: CASSAGLVIGYEQYF.

The V and J genes are TRBV2 and TRBJ2-3; 10 nucleotides align to TRBD2. This CDR3 comprises 14 residues. CDR1 is SNHLY, CDR2 FYNNEI, per germline. The trim removed 6 bases at V and 2 bases at J, leaving 2 bases unmatched. The CDR3: CASSLAGATDTQYF. In DNA form, the CDR3 reads TGTGCCAGCAGCCTAGCGGGAGCCACAGATACGCAGTATTTT.

The chain uses TRBV7-9 and TRBJ1-6, with 7 bases aligning to TRBD1. V gave up 5 bases and J gave up 0 bases; unmatched junction bases: 7. CDR3 size: 17 residues. Germline V gene data show CDR1 as SEHNR and CDR2 as FQNEAQ (reference sequence). The CDR3 nucleotides are TGTGCCAGCAGCCAGACCCGGGACAGCTCCTATAATTCACCCCTCCACTTT. Translated: CASSQTRDSSYNSPLHF. The full variable domain, its missing parts supplied by reference TRBV7-9 and TRBJ1-6, is DTGVSQNPRHKITKRGQNVTFRCDPISEHNRLYWYRQTLGQGPEFLTYFQNEAQLEKSRLLSDRFSAERPKGSFSTLEIQRTEQGDSAMYLCASSQTRDSSYNSPLHFGNGTRLTVT.

This chain joins TRBV7-3 and TRBJ2-1; 7 bases fit TRBD2. The trim removed 3 bases at V and 4 bases at J, leaving 9 bases unmatched. Germline CDR1 reads SGHTA; CDR2 reads FQGTGA. The CDR3 has 16 amino acids. CDR3 in amino acids: CASSFGAGAQYNEQFF. The DNA of the CDR3 is TGTGCCAGCAGCTTTGGGGCGGGAGCTCAGTACAATGAGCAGTTCTTC.

The chain couples TRBV11-2 to TRBJ2-7; 8 positions agree with TRBD1. Germline assignment: CDR1 SGHAT and CDR2 FQNNGV. Trimming cost V 5 bases and J 4 bases; bases outside gene matches: 7. The CDR3 sequence is 14 residues long. CDR3 sequence (DNA): TGTGCCAGCAGCCTACAGGGGGTACTTTACGAGCAGTACTTC. It yields the protein CASSLQGVLYEQYF.

The chain has TRBV5-6 and TRBJ2-5, with D tentatively TRBD1 (6 bases). Deletions cut 5 bases from V and 4 bases from J, with 12 bases between. The CDR3 is made up of 13 amino acids. From germline, CDR1 is SGHDT and CDR2 YYEEEE. This CDR3 is CASRNRVGETQYF. The CDR3 DNA reads as TGTGCCAGCAGGAACAGGGTGGGAGAGACCCAGTACTTC.

The chain combines TRBV25-1 with TRBJ2-3; 8 positions match TRBD2. The ends lost 7 bases at V and 4 bases at J; junction bases unmatched: 7. The CDR3 is 14 residues long. CDR1 and CDR2 from the germline V gene are MGHDK and SYGVNS. CDR3 sequence: CASTKAGVADTQYF. CDR3 DNA sequence: TGTGCCAGCACAAAAGCGGGAGTGGCAGATACGCAGTATTTT.

This chain uses TRBV10-3 with TRBJ2-7, with D perhaps TRBD2 (6 bases). This CDR3 region has 14 residues. CDR1 is ENHRY, CDR2 SYGVKD, per germline. V gave up 6 bases and J gave up 0 bases, with 12 bases separating them. CDR3 sequence (DNA): TGTGCCATCAGGGAATCGGACTACTCCTACGAGCAGTACTTC. Its translation is CAIRESDYSYEQYF.

This clone appeared once. Different DNA sequences within this sample yield the same CDR3. The chain recombines TRBV5-1 with TRBJ2-2, with unresolved D. Germline lookup yields CDR1 SGHRS and CDR2 YFSETQ. V was cut by 2 bases and J by 0 bases, with 8 bases left in between. The CDR3 runs 15 residues. The CDR3 coding sequence is TGCGCCAGCAGCTTAGGTGGGGCGAACACCGGGGAGCTGTTTTTT. It yields the protein CASSLGGANTGELFF.

CDR3 nucleotides: TGTGCCTGGAGTCTGAATCTCAATGAGCAGTTCTTC. Translated, it gives CAWSLNLNEQFF. The gene calls are TRBV30 and TRBJ2-1; D is ambiguous. Germline lookup yields CDR1 GTSNPN and CDR2 SVGIG (reference sequence). The CDR3 runs to 12 residues. V dropped 2 bases and J dropped 6 bases, with 8 bases sitting between them.